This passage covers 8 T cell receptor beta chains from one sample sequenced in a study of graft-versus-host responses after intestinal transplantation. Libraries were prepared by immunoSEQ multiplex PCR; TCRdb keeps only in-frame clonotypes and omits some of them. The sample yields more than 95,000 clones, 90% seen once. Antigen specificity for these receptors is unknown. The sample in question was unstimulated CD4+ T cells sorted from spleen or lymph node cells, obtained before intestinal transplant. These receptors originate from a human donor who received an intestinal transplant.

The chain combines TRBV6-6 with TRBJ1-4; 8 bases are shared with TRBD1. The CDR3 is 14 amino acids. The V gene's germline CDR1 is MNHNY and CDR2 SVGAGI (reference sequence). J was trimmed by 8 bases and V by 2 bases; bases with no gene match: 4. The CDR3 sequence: CASSYAGGAEKLFF. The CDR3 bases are TGTGCCAGCAGTTACGCAGGGGGCGCCGAAAAACTGTTTTTT.

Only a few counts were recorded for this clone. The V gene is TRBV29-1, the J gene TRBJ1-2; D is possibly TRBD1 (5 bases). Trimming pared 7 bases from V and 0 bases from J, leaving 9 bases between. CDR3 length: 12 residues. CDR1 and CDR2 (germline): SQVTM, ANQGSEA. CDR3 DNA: TGCAGCGACAGGAGAGCTAACTATGGCTACACCTTC. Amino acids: CSDRRANYGYTF.

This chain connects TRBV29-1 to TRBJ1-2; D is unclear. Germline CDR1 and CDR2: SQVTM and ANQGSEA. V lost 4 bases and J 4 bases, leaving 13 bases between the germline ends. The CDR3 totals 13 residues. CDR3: CSVVEDLTYGYTF. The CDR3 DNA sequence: TGCAGCGTTGTGGAGGATCTCACCTATGGCTACACCTTC.

DNA of the CDR3: TGTGCCAGCAACCCACGGCGGGAGGGCCCCGGGGTCAGGGCGGAGACCCAGTACTTC. It encodes CASNPRREGPGVRAETQYF. This rearrangement joins TRBV5-8 to TRBJ2-5; 9 nucleotides match TRBD2. Germline CDR1 SGHTS, CDR2 YDEGEE. The CDR3 extends over 19 amino acids. V was clipped by 6 bases and J by 5 bases; unmatched bases: 23.

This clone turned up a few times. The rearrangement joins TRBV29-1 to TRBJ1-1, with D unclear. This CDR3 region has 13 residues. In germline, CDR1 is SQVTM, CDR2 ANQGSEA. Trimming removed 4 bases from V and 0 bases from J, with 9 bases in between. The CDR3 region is CSVADLVNTEAFF. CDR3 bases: TGCAGCGTTGCCGATTTAGTGAACACTGAAGCTTTCTTT.

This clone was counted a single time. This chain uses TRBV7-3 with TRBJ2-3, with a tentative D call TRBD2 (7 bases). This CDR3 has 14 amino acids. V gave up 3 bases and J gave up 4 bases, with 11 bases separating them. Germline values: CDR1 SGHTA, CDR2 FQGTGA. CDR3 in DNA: TGTGCCAGCAGCTTCCGGGGGGCCGCAGATACGCAGTATTTT. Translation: CASSFRGAADTQYF.

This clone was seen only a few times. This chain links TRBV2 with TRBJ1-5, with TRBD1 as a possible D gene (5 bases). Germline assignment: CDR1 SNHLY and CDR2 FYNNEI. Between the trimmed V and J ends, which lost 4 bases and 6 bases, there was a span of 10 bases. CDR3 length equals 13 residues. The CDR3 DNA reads TGTGCCAGCAGTGTAGGGACTCTTCAGCCCCAGCATTTT. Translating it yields CASSVGTLQPQHF.

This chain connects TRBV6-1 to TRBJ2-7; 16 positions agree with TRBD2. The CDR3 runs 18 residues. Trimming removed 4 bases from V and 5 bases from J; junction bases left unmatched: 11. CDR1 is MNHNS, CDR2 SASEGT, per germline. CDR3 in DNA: TGTGCCAGCAGTGTCCTGAGCGGGACTAGCGGGAGGGGACACGAGCAGTACTTC. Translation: CASSVLSGTSGRGHEQYF.